Following are 4 T cell receptor beta chains from one sample sequenced in a study of CD4 T cells in relation to SARS-CoV-2 and coronaviruses. Unexposed donor CD4+ T cells date from 2011-2018, before the COVID-19 pandemic. The method was immunoSEQ multiplex PCR; TCRdb's version includes in-frame clones alone and lacks a portion of them. The table lists 55,000 to 75,000 clones, about 87% of them singletons. Input material: memory CD4+ T cells from PBMCs. All receptors come from a human donor in good health.

CDR3 protein: CASSPPGTGENTEAFF. CDR3 bases: TGTGCCAGCTCACCTCCCGGGACAGGGGAGAACACTGAAGCTTTCTTT. The gene calls are TRBV18 and TRBJ1-1, with TRBD1 identical over 10 bases. Germline assignment: CDR1 KGHSH and CDR2 LQKENI. After removal of 3 bases from V and 1 base from J, the junction contained 5 bases not matched to a gene. The CDR3 extends over 16 amino acids.

The V and J genes are TRBV4-1 and TRBJ2-3; D assignment may be TRBD1 or TRBD2 (5 bases each). Per germline, CDR1 MGHRA and CDR2 YSYEKL. V was cut by 2 bases and J by 8 bases, with 8 bases left in between. This CDR3 comprises 12 residues. The CDR3 bases are TGCGCCAGCAGCCAAATGAGGGGTACGCAGTATTTT. Translating it yields CASSQMRGTQYF.

V and J are TRBV28 and TRBJ2-7; 10 nucleotides match TRBD1. V dropped 5 bases and J dropped 6; count of bases not matched to a gene: 7. Germline V lookup: CDR1 MDHEN, CDR2 SYDVKM. This CDR3 region has 14 residues. The CDR3: CASSPGQGPGEQYF. The CDR3 DNA follows: TGTGCCAGCAGTCCGGGACAGGGGCCCGGCGAGCAGTACTTC.

The chain links TRBV2 to TRBJ1-2, with unresolved D. Germline CDR1 SNHLY, CDR2 FYNNEI. CDR3 length equals 13 residues. Trimming took off 3 bases at V and 5 bases at J, with 10 bases between the two ends. CDR3 region: CASSEWQAYGYTF. CDR3 DNA sequence: TGTGCCAGCAGTGAGTGGCAGGCATATGGCTACACCTTC. Full variable domain (rest looked up from reference TRBV2 and TRBJ1-2): EPEVTQTPSHQVTQMGQEVILRCVPISNHLYFYWYRQILGQKVEFLVSFYNNEISEKSEIFDDQFSVERPDGSNFTLKIRSTKLEDSAMYFCASSEWQAYGYTFGSGTRLTVV.